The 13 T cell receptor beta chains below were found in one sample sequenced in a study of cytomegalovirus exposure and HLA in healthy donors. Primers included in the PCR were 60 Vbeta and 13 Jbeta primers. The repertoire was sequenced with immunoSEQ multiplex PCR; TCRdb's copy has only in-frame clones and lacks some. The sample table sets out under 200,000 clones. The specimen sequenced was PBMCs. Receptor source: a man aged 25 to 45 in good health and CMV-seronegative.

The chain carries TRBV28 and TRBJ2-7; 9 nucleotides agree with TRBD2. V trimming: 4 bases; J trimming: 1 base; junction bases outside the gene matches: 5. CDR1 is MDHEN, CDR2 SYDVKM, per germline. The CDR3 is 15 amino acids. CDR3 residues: CASSYAAGGSYEQYF. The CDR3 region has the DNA TGTGCCAGCAGTTACGCGGCGGGGGGGTCCTACGAGCAGTACTTC.

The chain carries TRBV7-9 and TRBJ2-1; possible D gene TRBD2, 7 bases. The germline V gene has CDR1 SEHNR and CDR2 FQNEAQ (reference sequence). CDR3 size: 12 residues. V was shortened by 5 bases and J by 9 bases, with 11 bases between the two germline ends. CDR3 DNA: TGTGCCAGCAGCGGCGGGGGCCCTGAGCAGTTCTTC. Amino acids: CASSGGGPEQFF.

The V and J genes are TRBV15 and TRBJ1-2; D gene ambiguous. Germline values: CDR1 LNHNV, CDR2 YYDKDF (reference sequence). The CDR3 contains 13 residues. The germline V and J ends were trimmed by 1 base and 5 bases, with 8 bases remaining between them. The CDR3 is CATSRVREYGYTF. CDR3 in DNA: TGTGCCACCAGCAGAGTAAGAGAGTATGGCTACACCTTC.

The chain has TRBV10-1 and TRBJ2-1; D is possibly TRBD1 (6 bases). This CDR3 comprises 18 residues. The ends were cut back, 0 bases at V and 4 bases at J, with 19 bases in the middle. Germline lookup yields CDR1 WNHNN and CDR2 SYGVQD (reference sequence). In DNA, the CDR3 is TGCGCCAGCAGTGAGTCGATCCCCCTCGGACAGCATTACAATGAGCAGTTCTTC. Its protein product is CASSESIPLGQHYNEQFF.

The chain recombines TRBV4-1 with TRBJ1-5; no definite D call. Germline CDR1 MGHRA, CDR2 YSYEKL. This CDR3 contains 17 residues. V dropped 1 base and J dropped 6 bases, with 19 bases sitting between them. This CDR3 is CASSQGAFRGGSQPQHF. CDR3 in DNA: TGCGCCAGCAGCCAAGGGGCGTTTCGGGGAGGTAGTCAGCCCCAGCATTTT.

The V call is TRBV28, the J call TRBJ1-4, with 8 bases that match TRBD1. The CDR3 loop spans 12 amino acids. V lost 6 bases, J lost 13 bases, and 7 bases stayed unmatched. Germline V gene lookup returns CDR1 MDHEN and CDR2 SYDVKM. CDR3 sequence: CASSLSGQGLFF. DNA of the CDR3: TGTGCCAGCAGCCTTAGCGGACAGGGACTGTTTTTT. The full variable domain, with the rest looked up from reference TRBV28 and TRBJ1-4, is DVKVTQSSRYLVKRTGEKVFLECVQDMDHENMFWYRQDPGLGLRLIYFSYDVKMKEKGDIPEGYSVSREKKERFSLILESASTNQTSMYLCASSLSGQGLFFGSGTQLSVL.

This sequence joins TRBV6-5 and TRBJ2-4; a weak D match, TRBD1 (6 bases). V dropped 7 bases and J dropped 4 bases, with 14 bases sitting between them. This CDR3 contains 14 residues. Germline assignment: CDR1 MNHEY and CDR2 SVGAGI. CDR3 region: CASTWAGAKNIQYF. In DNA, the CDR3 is TGTGCCAGCACATGGGCAGGGGCAAAAAACATTCAGTACTTC.

For the CDR3, the DNA is TGTGCCTGGGATCCGGGGGGTGCGAAAAACATTCAGTACTTC. Encoded protein: CAWDPGGAKNIQYF. This sequence joins TRBV30 and TRBJ2-4; TRBD2 matches at 7 bases. The V gene's germline CDR1 is GTSNPN and CDR2 SVGIG (reference sequence). With V trimmed by 5 bases and J by 4 bases, 8 bases remained unmatched. The CDR3 sequence is 14 residues long.

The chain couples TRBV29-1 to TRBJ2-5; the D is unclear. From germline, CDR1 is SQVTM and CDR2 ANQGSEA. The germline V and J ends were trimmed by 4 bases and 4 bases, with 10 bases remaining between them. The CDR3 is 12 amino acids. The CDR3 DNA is TGCAGCGTTGTTGAGAGTCGAGAGACCCAGTACTTC. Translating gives CSVVESRETQYF. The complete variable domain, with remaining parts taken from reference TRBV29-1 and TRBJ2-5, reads SAVISQKPSRDICQRGTSLTIQCQVDSQVTMMFWYRQQPGQSLTLIATANQGSEATYESGFVIDKFPISRPNLTFSTLTVSNMSPEDSSIYLCSVVESRETQYFGPGTRLLVL.

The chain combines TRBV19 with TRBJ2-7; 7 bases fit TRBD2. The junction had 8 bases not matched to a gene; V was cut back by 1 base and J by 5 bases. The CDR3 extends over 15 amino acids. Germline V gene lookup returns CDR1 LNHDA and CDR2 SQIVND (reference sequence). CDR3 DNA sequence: TGTGCCAGTAGTATAGTCTGGGGGAGGGCCAACGAGCAGTACTTC. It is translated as CASSIVWGRANEQYF. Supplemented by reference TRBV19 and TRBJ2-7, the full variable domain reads DGGITQSPKYLFRKEGQNVTLSCEQNLNHDAMYWYRQDPGQGLRLIYYSQIVNDFQKGDIAEGYSVSREKKESFPLTVTSAQKNPTAFYLCASSIVWGRANEQYFGPGTRLTVT.

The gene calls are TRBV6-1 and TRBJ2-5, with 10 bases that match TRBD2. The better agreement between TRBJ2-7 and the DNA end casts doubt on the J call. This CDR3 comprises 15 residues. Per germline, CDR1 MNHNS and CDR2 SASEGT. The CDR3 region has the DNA TGTGCCAGCAGTGAAAGAGCTAGCGGGAGCTACGAGCAGTACTTC. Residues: CASSERASGSYEQYF.

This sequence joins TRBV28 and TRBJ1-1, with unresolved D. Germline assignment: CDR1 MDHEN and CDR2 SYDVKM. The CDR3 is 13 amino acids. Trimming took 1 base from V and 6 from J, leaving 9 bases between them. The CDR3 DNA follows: TGTGCCAGCAGTTTATTGTCGAGGGCTGAAGCTTTCTTT. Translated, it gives CASSLLSRAEAFF.

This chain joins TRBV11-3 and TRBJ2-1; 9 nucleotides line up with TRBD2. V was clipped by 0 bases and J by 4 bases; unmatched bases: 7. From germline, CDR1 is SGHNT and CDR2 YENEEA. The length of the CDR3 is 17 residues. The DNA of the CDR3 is TGTGCCAGCAGCTTAGAGGCTAGCGGGACGAATTACAATGAGCAGTTCTTC. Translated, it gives CASSLEASGTNYNEQFF.